The following is a T cell receptor beta chain sequence with its context. Its target antigen remains unknown. No base quality values were provided; no much bigger clone lies one nucleotide off. Using the deep immunoSEQ assay, TCR CDR3 regions were amplified from genomic DNA by multiplex PCR. Genomic DNA extracted from each cell subset was distributed evenly over all wells of several immunoSEQ 96-well plates, and each plate served as one replicate. For sorted subsets, 200 to 250 ng of genomic DNA, equivalent to some 33,000 T cell genomes, went into each replicate PCR. Purified libraries were quantified with a Qubit 3.0 fluorometer, sized on a Bioanalyzer 2100, and re-quantified with the KAPA Library Quantification kit. Every immunoSEQ 96-well plate was sequenced on a dedicated single-read 150-cycle Illumina NextSeq 550 flow cell. Regarding the original processing steps: Because only junctional sequences without quality scores were contained in the immunoSEQ output, filtering matching that applied to full-length reads could not be performed. Sequences were annotated with PyIR, a Python wrapper for IgBLAST v1.9, using IMGT germline references to assign V/J genes and CDR3. Reads were filtered out if the reads had weak V/J assignments (E-value above 1e-6), no CDR3, stop codons, out-of-frame junctions, or ambiguous translated residues. V3J clonotypes were defined by identical inferred V gene, J gene, and CDR3 amino acid sequence. To compute the percentage overlap between repertoires, the number of shared unique clonotypes was divided by the size of the smaller repertoire. Three approaches were used to assess repertoire richness: RTK rarefaction, the Chao1 estimator, and Recon v2.1 estimates of unobserved clonotypes. OLGA was used to compute generation probabilities for all TCRbeta clonotypes that the gDNA method yielded from a handful of donors. Sourced from immuneACCESS, this table was stored by TCRdb with only in-frame sequences that have V and J called. A share of the clones is absent; for the studies checked, an unresolved V gene accounts for under half, and the remainder has no known explanation. The V and J calls and clone size come from that table; D and trimming were worked out from the DNA. The sample table holds 550,000 to 800,000 clones, of which around 90% were seen once. 34% of the sample comes from the top ten.

The data are from a study of shared clonotypes between healthy human individuals (TCRdb year 2020). Notes on the research overall: Two women and a few men aged 18 to 49 years were included in the cohort. For each donor, CD4 naive and CD4 memory were each given three plates, CD8 naive was given two plates, and CD8 memory was given one plate. The study deeply sequenced blood TCR repertoires of five healthy adults to estimate repertoire size and the extent of clonotype sharing between individuals. To increase sequencing depth and limit assay-specific biases, different laboratories used diverse techniques to prepare libraries and sequence TCR repertoires. Per donor, leukapheresis produced somewhere between about 0.94 and 9 billion PBMCs.

From the germline V gene, CDR1 is MGHRA and CDR2 is YSYEKL. Counted from cysteine to phenylalanine, this CDR3 has 15 amino acids. Left in the record is the CDR3 DNA by itself, 45 bases read in frame from the first base. V is clipped by 4 bases and J by 1 base, and the sequence between their germline boundaries is 14 bases long. Overall results and qualifications from the work: Compared with non-shared clonotypes, the clonotypes found in all four sorted-subset donors had higher generation probabilities. Roughly 5% of naive CD4, 3.5% of naive CD8, approximately 2% of memory CD4, and over 0.35% of memory CD8 clonotypes were shared across several donors. Only blood was sampled, and tissue TCR repertoires likely differ from those in blood. The genetic and exposure-history diversity represented was limited by the small number of donors. Based on pairwise subsampling, the degree of clonotype sharing among donors was expected to be affected by sequencing depth. Even with the large sequencing depth, rarefaction of the sorted-subset datasets indicated that sequencing was incomplete. Naive subsets generally had larger estimated clonotype richness than memory subsets.

Donors were healthy HIV-negative adults with no recently reported acute infections or vaccinations. Every donor was a Caucasian adult residing in Nashville, Tennessee, USA. CD8 memory samples were composed of magnetically selected CD45RO+ cells combined with CCR7-negative CD45RA+ effector memory (TemRA) cells. Blood was obtained by leukapheresis, after which PBMCs were separated by Ficoll-Histopaque density gradient centrifugation and cryopreserved in liquid nitrogen vapor phase. Analytical flow cytometry was used to check the purity and quantity of each magnetically sorted T cell population. Each sorted fraction had its genomic DNA isolated and then quantified by UV absorbance on a Nanodrop 2000c.

The sequence is built from TRBV4-1 and TRBJ2-7, with the D call perhaps TRBD1 or TRBD2, each one matching 6 bases. The TCR sequence derives from a man in his late teens or twenties in good health. Some clones in this sample may be carry-over from other donors' samples. The sequenced sample was memory CD8+ T cells from PBMCs. The cell subset or site label here, explained by the study, means: CD45RO+ cells pooled with CCR7-negative TemRA cells. The CDR3 has the sequence CASSPPGGPSYEQYF. The DNA reads as follows: TGCGCCAGCAGCCCCCCCGGGGGCCCTTCCTACGAGCAGTACTTC.